This T cell receptor beta chain was identified in a study of identical twins. Study conclusions and caveats: Models, which agreed with sharing between unrelated individuals, nonetheless underestimated the out-of-frame TCR alpha sharing seen in monozygotic twins. Cross-sectional statistics underpinned the conclusions; the same donors were not followed.

After template switching added a universal primer site, the resulting cDNA carried unique molecular identifiers. TCRdb recomputed calls from the 5' RACE reads with MiXCR, one row per CDR3 protein. Among around 490,000 distinct CDR3 sequences listed, 15% were seen once. The germline V gene has CDR1 SGHTA and CDR2 FQGNSA. The CDR3 loop spans 15 amino acids. Between the trimmed V and J ends, which lost 6 bases and 7 bases, there was a span of 16 bases. Concerning this clonotype: No antigen is known for it.

The same sample was also used in a study of yellow fever vaccine responses in identical twins.

The sample taken for sequencing was CD4+ T cells sorted from blood. This TCR was sampled from a woman younger than 30 in good health. J is TRBJ1-6 and V is TRBV7-2; a possible D gene is TRBD1 (5 bases). In DNA, the CDR3 is TGTGCCAGCAGACCCCAGGGAGAGGCGAATTCACCCCTCCACTTT. The encoded protein is CASRPQGEANSPLHF.